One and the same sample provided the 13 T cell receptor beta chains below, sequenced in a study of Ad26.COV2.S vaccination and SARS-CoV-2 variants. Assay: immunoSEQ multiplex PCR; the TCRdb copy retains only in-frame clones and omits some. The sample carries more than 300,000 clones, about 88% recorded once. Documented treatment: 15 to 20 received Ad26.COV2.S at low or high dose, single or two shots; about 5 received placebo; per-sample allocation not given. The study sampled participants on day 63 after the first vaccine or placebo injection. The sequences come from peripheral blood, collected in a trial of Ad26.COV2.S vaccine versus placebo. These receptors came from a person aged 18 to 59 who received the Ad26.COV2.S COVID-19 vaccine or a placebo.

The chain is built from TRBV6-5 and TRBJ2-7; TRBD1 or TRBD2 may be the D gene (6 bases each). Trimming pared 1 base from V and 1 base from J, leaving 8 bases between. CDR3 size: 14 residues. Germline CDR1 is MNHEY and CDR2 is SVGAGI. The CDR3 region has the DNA TGTGCCAGCAGTTACTGGGGGGCTTCCTACGAGCAGTACTTC. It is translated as CASSYWGASYEQYF.

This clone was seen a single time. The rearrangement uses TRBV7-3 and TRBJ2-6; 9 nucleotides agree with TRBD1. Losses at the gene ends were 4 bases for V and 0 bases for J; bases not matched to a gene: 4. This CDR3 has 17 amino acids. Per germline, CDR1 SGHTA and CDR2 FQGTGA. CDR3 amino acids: CASSSQTGGSGANVLTF. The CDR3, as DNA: TGTGCCAGCAGCTCCCAGACAGGGGGCTCTGGGGCCAACGTCCTGACTTTC. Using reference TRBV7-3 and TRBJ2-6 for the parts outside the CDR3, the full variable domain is GAGVSQTPSNKVTEKGKYVELRCDPISGHTALYWYRQSLGQGPEFLIYFQGTGAADDSGLPNDRFFAVRPEGSVSTLKIQRTERGDSAVYLCASSSQTGGSGANVLTFGAGSRLTVL.

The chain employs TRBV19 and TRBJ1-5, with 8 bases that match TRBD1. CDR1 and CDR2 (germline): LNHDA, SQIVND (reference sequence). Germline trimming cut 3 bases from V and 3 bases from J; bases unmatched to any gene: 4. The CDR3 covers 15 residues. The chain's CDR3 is CASSILGQVNQPQHF. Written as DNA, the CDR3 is TGTGCCAGTAGTATTCTGGGACAGGTCAATCAGCCCCAGCATTTT.

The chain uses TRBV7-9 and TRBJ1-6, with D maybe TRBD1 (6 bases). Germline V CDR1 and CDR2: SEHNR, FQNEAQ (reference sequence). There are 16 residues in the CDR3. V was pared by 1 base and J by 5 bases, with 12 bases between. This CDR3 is CASSLGQGLDNSPLHF. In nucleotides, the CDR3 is TGTGCCAGCAGCTTAGGTCAGGGGTTGGATAATTCACCCCTCCACTTT.

DNA of the CDR3: TGTGCCAGAAGCGCGACGACAGGGGAAGGTCGTAGAGGGGACAATGAGCAGTTCTTC. Amino acid sequence: CARSATTGEGRRGDNEQFF. This sequence joins TRBV5-3 and TRBJ2-1; 8 bases align to TRBD1. TRBV5-3 is designated an ORF whose function remains uncertain. The V segment lost 4 bases and the J segment 5 bases; nucleotides outside the gene matches: 20. This CDR3 has 19 residues.

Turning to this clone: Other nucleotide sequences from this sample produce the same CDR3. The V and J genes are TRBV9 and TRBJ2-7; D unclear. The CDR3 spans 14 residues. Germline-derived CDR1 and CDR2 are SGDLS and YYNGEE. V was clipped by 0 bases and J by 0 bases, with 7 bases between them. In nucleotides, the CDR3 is TGTGCCAGCAGCGTAGGGCCGGCCTCCTACGAGCAGTACTTC. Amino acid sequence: CASSVGPASYEQYF.

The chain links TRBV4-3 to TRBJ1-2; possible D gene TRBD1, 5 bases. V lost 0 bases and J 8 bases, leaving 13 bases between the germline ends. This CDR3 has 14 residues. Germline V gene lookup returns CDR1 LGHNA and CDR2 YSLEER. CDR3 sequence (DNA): TGCGCCAGCAGCCAAGATCTCCGGGGGAACGGCTACACCTTC. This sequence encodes CASSQDLRGNGYTF.

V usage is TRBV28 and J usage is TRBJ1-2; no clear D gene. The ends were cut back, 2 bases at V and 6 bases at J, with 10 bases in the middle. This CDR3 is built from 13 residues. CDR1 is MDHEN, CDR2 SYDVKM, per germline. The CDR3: CASSLVQLNGYTF. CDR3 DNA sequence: TGTGCCAGCAGTTTAGTACAACTGAATGGCTACACCTTC.

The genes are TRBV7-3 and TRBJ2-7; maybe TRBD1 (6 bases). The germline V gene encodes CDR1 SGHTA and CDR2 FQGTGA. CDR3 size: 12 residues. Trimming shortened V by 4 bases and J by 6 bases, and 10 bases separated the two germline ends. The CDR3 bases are TGTGCCAGCAGCTCACCACAGGGCGAGCAGTACTTC. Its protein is CASSSPQGEQYF.

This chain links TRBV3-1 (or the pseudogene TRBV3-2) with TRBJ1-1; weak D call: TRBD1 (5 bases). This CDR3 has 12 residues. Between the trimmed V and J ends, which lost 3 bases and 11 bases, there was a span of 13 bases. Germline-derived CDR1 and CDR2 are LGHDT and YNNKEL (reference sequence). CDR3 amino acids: CASSQATGGAFF. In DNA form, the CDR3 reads TGTGCCAGCAGCCAGGCTACAGGTGGCGCTTTCTTT.

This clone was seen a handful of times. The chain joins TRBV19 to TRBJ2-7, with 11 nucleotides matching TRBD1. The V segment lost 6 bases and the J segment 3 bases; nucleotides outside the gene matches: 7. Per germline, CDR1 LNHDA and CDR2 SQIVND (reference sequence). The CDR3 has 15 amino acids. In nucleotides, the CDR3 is TGTGCCAGTAGGAATCCGGGACAGGGGGTCTACGAGCAGTACTTC. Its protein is CASRNPGQGVYEQYF.

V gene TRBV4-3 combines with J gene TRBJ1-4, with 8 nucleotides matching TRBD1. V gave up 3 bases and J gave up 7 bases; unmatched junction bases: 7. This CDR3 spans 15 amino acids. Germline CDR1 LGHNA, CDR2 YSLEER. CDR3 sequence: CASSQGTGGSEKLFF. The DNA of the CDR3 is TGCGCCAGCAGCCAGGGAACAGGGGGTAGTGAAAAACTGTTTTTT.

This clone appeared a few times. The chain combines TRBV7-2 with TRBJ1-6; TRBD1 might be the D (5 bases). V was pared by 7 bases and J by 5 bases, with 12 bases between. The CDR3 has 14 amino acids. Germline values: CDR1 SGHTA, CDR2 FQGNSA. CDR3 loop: CASTTTAHNSPLHF. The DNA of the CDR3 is TGTGCCAGCACGACGACAGCCCATAATTCACCCCTCCACTTT.